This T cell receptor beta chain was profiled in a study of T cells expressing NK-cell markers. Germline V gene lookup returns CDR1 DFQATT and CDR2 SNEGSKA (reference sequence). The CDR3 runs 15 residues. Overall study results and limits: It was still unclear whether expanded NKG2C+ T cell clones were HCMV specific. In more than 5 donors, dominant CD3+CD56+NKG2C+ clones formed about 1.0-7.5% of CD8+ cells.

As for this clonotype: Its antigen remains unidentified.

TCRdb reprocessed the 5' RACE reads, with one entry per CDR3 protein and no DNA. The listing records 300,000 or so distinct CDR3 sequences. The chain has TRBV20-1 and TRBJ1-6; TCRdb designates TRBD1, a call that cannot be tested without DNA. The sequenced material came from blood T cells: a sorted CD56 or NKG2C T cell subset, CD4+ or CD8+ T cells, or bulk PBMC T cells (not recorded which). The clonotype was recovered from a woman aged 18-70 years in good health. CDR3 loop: CSVRGRDRENSPLHF.